Below, one T cell receptor beta chain is given with its context. Its antigen is unidentified. This table comes from immunoSEQ multiplex PCR, and its TCRdb copy is limited to in-frame clones, with some not included. The sample shows some 100,000 clones, about 90% of them seen only once. These data are taken from a study of T cell responses to AZD1222 COVID-19 vaccine. Study-wide points: Donors, mostly white British, included more females; clonal diversity was possibly underestimated. Reports indicate that nearly half of spike-specific TCRs are directed at unmutated variant regions.

This CDR3 comprises 11 residues. The V gene lost 6 bases and the J gene lost 8 bases, with 9 bases spanning the gap. The germline CDR1 and CDR2 sequences are SNHLY and FYNNEI. The V call is TRBV2, the J call TRBJ2-3; D call uncertain. This TCR was sampled from an adult who received the AZD1222 COVID-19 vaccine. The material sequenced was peripheral blood, taken 28 days after the second AZD1222 dose. The chain's CDR3 is CASSPEITQYF. The CDR3 DNA reads as TGTGCCAGCAGCCCCGAGATTACGCAGTATTTT. Full variable domain (missing parts from reference TRBV2 and TRBJ2-3): EPEVTQTPSHQVTQMGQEVILRCVPISNHLYFYWYRQILGQKVEFLVSFYNNEISEKSEIFDDQFSVERPDGSNFTLKIRSTKLEDSAMYFCASSPEITQYFGPGTRLTVL.